Listed below are T cell receptor beta chains from one sample, sequenced in a study of blood T cell repertoires in COVID-19. Profiling relied on immunoSEQ multiplex PCR, and the TCRdb table lists in-frame clones only, not all of them. The profile shows 280,000 or so clones, around nine tenths of them singletons. The sample was PBMCs or T cells enriched from blood (not recorded which). The source of these receptors is a woman between 40 and 55 years old who had recovered from COVID-19. The CDR3 runs from the conserved cysteine through the conserved F or W. The D gene is left open where the match is weak. Clone size is given for some rows only: seen once, a few or many times, or a class if the clone is expanded.

CDR3 protein: CASSLGTGSTEAFF
CDR3 DNA: TGTGCCAGCAGCTTAGGGACAGGGTCCACTGAAGCTTTCTTT
D gene: TRBD1
V gene: TRBV7-3
J gene: TRBJ1-1
clone size: .

CDR3 protein: CATSELNEQFF
CDR3 DNA: TGTGCCACCAGTGAGTTAAATGAGCAGTTCTTC
D gene: .
V gene: TRBV24-1
J gene: TRBJ2-1
clone size: .

CDR3 protein: CASSVRGGIDEQFF
CDR3 DNA: TGTGCCAGCAGCGTCCGCGGAGGAATCGATGAGCAGTTCTTC
D gene: .
V gene: TRBV9
J gene: TRBJ2-1
clone size: .

CDR3 protein: CASSFQGHYGYTF
CDR3 DNA: TGTGCCAGCAGTTTTCAGGGGCACTATGGCTACACCTTC
D gene: .
V gene: TRBV27
J gene: TRBJ1-2
clone size: .

CDR3 protein: CASSSTGVPGNTIYF
CDR3 DNA: TGTGCCAGCAGCTCCACAGGAGTACCTGGAAACACCATATATTTT
D gene: .
V gene: TRBV7-8
J gene: TRBJ1-3
clone size: .

CDR3 protein: CASSEVGSYSNQPQHF
CDR3 DNA: TGTGCCAGCAGTGAGGTAGGGAGCTATAGCAATCAGCCCCAGCATTTT
D gene: .
V gene: TRBV6-1
J gene: TRBJ1-5
clone size: .

CDR3 protein: CASSLFRRGGAEQFF
CDR3 DNA: TGTGCCAGCAGCTTGTTTCGCCGAGGGGGGGCTGAGCAGTTCTTC
D gene: .
V gene: TRBV5-6
J gene: TRBJ2-1
clone size: .

CDR3 protein: CASPREVPYNEQFF
CDR3 DNA: TGTGCCAGCCCCCGGGAAGTTCCCTACAATGAGCAGTTCTTC
D gene: .
V gene: TRBV3-1/TRBV3-2
J gene: TRBJ2-1
clone size: .

CDR3 protein: CATRRTHLAAQNNEQFF
CDR3 DNA: TGTGCCACCCGCAGGACCCATCTAGCGGCACAAAACAATGAGCAGTTCTTC
D gene: TRBD2
V gene: TRBV15
J gene: TRBJ2-1
clone size: .

CDR3 protein: CASSFVSGSVGDTQYF
CDR3 DNA: TGTGCCAGCAGTTTCGTTAGCGGGAGTGTTGGAGATACGCAGTATTTT
D gene: TRBD2
V gene: TRBV28
J gene: TRBJ2-3
clone size: .

CDR3 protein: CASSLERVPYEQYF
CDR3 DNA: TGTGCCAGCAGCTTAGAGCGGGTCCCCTACGAGCAGTACTTC
D gene: .
V gene: TRBV7-9
J gene: TRBJ2-7
clone size: few

CDR3 protein: CAITGRPPGAIRYSPSGNTIYF
CDR3 DNA: TGCGCCATCACAGGTAGGCCGCCCGGAGCGATCCGATATTCTCCCTCTGGAAACACCATATATTTT
D gene: .
V gene: TRBV10-1
J gene: TRBJ1-3
clone size: .

CDR3 protein: CASSSLQGASYGYTF
CDR3 DNA: TGTGCCAGCAGTTCGTTGCAGGGGGCGAGTTATGGCTACACCTTC
D gene: TRBD1
V gene: TRBV28
J gene: TRBJ1-2
clone size: .

CDR3 protein: CASNPPAEAFF
CDR3 DNA: TGCGCCAGCAACCCTCCGGCTGAAGCTTTCTTT
D gene: .
V gene: TRBV10-1
J gene: TRBJ1-1
clone size: .

CDR3 protein: CASSLAGVNEKLFF
CDR3 DNA: TGTGCCAGCAGCTTGGCCGGAGTTAATGAAAAACTGTTTTTT
D gene: .
V gene: TRBV5-4
J gene: TRBJ1-4
clone size: .

CDR3 protein: CASSLAGGGGRYNEQFF
CDR3 DNA: TGTGCCAGCAGCTTAGCAGGGGGAGGGGGTCGGTACAATGAGCAGTTCTTC
D gene: .
V gene: TRBV7-9
J gene: TRBJ2-1
clone size: .

CDR3 protein: CASSSGQGSNTEAFF
CDR3 DNA: TGTGCCAGCAGCTCCGGTCAGGGATCGAACACTGAAGCTTTCTTT
D gene: .
V gene: TRBV7-9
J gene: TRBJ1-1
clone size: .

CDR3 protein: CASSKQGTQETQYF
CDR3 DNA: TGTGCCAGCAGCAAACAGGGCACCCAAGAGACCCAGTACTTC
D gene: .
V gene: TRBV5-4
J gene: TRBJ2-5
clone size: .

CDR3 protein: CASSLELNQETQYF
CDR3 DNA: TGTGCCAGCAGTTTAGAGCTAAACCAAGAGACCCAGTACTTC
D gene: .
V gene: TRBV28
J gene: TRBJ2-5
clone size: .

CDR3 protein: CAWSAGMGQDTTDTQYF
CDR3 DNA: TGTGCCTGGAGTGCGGGTATGGGACAGGACACCACAGATACGCAGTATTTT
D gene: TRBD1
V gene: TRBV30
J gene: TRBJ2-3
clone size: .

CDR3 protein: CSVGPPGGPADTQYF
CDR3 DNA: TGCAGCGTTGGCCCTCCGGGAGGGCCCGCAGATACGCAGTATTTT
D gene: TRBD2
V gene: TRBV29-1
J gene: TRBJ2-3
clone size: .

CDR3 protein: CASRWTQKETEAFF
CDR3 DNA: TGTGCCAGCAGATGGACACAGAAGGAAACTGAAGCTTTCTTT
D gene: .
V gene: TRBV27
J gene: TRBJ1-1
clone size: .

CDR3 protein: CASSLDGSGSYEQYF
CDR3 DNA: TGTGCCAGCAGCTTAGACGGTAGCGGGAGTTACGAGCAGTACTTC
D gene: TRBD2
V gene: TRBV13
J gene: TRBJ2-7
clone size: .

CDR3 protein: CASSPPQGQETQYF
CDR3 DNA: TGTGCCAGCTCACCACCCCAGGGCCAAGAGACCCAGTACTTC
D gene: .
V gene: TRBV18
J gene: TRBJ2-5
clone size: .

CDR3 protein: CASSQEGRETSGSGEQYF
CDR3 DNA: TGCGCCAGCAGCCAAGAGGGCAGGGAGACTAGCGGGAGTGGCGAGCAGTACTTC
D gene: TRBD2
V gene: TRBV4-1
J gene: TRBJ2-7
clone size: few

CDR3 protein: CASSRGETQYF
CDR3 DNA: TGTGCCAGCAGCCGAGGAGAGACCCAGTACTTC
D gene: .
V gene: TRBV3-1/TRBV3-2
J gene: TRBJ2-5
clone size: .

CDR3 protein: CASSYGGGYTF
CDR3 DNA: TGTGCCAGCAGTTACGGGGGGGGCTACACCTTC
D gene: .
V gene: TRBV6-5
J gene: TRBJ1-2
clone size: .

CDR3 protein: CASSIFGQGGEKLFF
CDR3 DNA: TGTGCCAGTAGTATATTCGGCCAGGGAGGCGAAAAACTGTTTTTT
D gene: .
V gene: TRBV19
J gene: TRBJ1-4
clone size: .

CDR3 protein: CASRLLAGPSGEQFF
CDR3 DNA: TGTGCCAGCAGACTACTAGCGGGCCCCTCGGGTGAGCAGTTCTTC
D gene: TRBD2
V gene: TRBV11-2
J gene: TRBJ2-1
clone size: .

CDR3 protein: CASSQDRVTSGANVLTF
CDR3 DNA: TGTGCCAGCAGTCAGGACAGGGTAACCTCTGGGGCCAACGTCCTGACTTTC
D gene: TRBD1
V gene: TRBV25-1
J gene: TRBJ2-6
clone size: .

CDR3 protein: CASRCPPSQDRGTQETQYF
CDR3 DNA: TGTGCCAGCAGATGCCCCCCTTCTCAAGACAGGGGCACACAAGAGACCCAGTACTTC
D gene: TRBD1
V gene: TRBV27
J gene: TRBJ2-5
clone size: .

CDR3 protein: CASSLGLAGQNTGELFF
CDR3 DNA: TGTGCCAGCAGCTTAGGACTAGCGGGTCAAAACACCGGGGAGCTGTTTTTT
D gene: TRBD2
V gene: TRBV7-6
J gene: TRBJ2-2
clone size: .

CDR3 protein: CASSLGGTGLYEQYF
CDR3 DNA: TGTGCCAGCAGCTTGGGAGGGACAGGACTCTACGAGCAGTACTTC
D gene: TRBD1
V gene: TRBV5-4
J gene: TRBJ2-7
clone size: .

CDR3 protein: CASSTTSGSRNEQFF
CDR3 DNA: TGTGCCAGCAGCACGACTAGCGGGAGTCGCAATGAGCAGTTCTTC
D gene: TRBD2
V gene: TRBV7-2
J gene: TRBJ2-1
clone size: once

CDR3 protein: CAISENKGLSSYNEQFF
CDR3 DNA: TGTGCCATCAGTGAGAACAAGGGGTTAAGCTCCTACAATGAGCAGTTCTTC
D gene: .
V gene: TRBV10-3
J gene: TRBJ2-1
clone size: .

CDR3 protein: CSVGTGTYEQYF
CDR3 DNA: TGCAGCGTGGGGACAGGGACTTACGAGCAGTACTTC
D gene: TRBD1
V gene: TRBV29-1
J gene: TRBJ2-7
clone size: .

CDR3 protein: CASSVQGSYGYTF
CDR3 DNA: TGCGCCAGCAGTGTGCAGGGTTCCTATGGCTACACCTTC
D gene: .
V gene: TRBV10-2
J gene: TRBJ1-2
clone size: .

CDR3 protein: CASSLVRSRGNEQFF
CDR3 DNA: TGTGCCAGCAGCTTAGTACGGAGCCGTGGTAATGAGCAGTTCTTC
D gene: .
V gene: TRBV11-1
J gene: TRBJ2-1
clone size: .

CDR3 protein: CASSQGGGTGTSYNEQFF
CDR3 DNA: TGTGCCAGCAGCCAAGGGGGCGGGACAGGGACGTCCTACAATGAGCAGTTCTTC
D gene: TRBD1
V gene: TRBV3-1/TRBV3-2
J gene: TRBJ2-1
clone size: .

CDR3 protein: CASSERPPGTPPYEQYF
CDR3 DNA: TGTGCCAGCAGCGAAAGGCCCCCCGGGACACCTCCCTACGAGCAGTACTTC
D gene: .
V gene: TRBV7-6
J gene: TRBJ2-7
clone size: .

CDR3 protein: CASSRPGGMNTEAFF
CDR3 DNA: TGTGCCAGCAGCCGCCCAGGGGGAATGAACACTGAAGCTTTCTTT
D gene: TRBD1
V gene: TRBV5-5
J gene: TRBJ1-1
clone size: .

CDR3 protein: CASSRGLSTEGTQYF
CDR3 DNA: TGTGCCAGCTCCCGGGGGTTATCCACCGAGGGGACCCAGTACTTC
D gene: .
V gene: TRBV18
J gene: TRBJ2-5
clone size: .

CDR3 protein: CASSRGLAGAEQYF
CDR3 DNA: TGCGCCAGCAGCCGAGGACTAGCGGGGGCGGAGCAGTACTTC
D gene: TRBD2
V gene: TRBV4-3
J gene: TRBJ2-7
clone size: .